In this sample, the clone carrying this T cell receptor (beta chain) turned up a few times. TCRdb recomputed calls from the 5' RACE reads with MiXCR, one row per CDR3 protein. The sample contains tens of thousands of distinct CDR3 sequences, under 30% of which appear only once. This sample is part of a study of CD8 T cells in ankylosing spondylitis. The CDR3 has 13 residues. Germline V gene sequence: CDR1 SGHRS, CDR2 YFSETQ. Trimming left V 0 bases short and J 3 bases short, with 6 bases between. The clonotype was recovered from a male donor with ankylosing spondylitis or in good health (not recorded which). Specimen: blood, either unsorted or a sorted T cell fraction (not recorded which). J is TRBJ2-5 and V is TRBV5-1; D unclear. CDR3 in amino acids: CASSLDQEETQYF. In DNA form, the CDR3 reads TGCGCCAGCAGCTTGGATCAGGAAGAGACCCAGTACTTC.